The 3 T cell receptor beta chains listed next were all sequenced from one sample in a study of blood T cell repertoires in COVID-19. Using immunoSEQ multiplex PCR, the repertoire was profiled, and TCRdb retains in-frame clones only, with some absent. This sample carries 30,000 to 40,000 clones, approximately 91% of them seen once, and the ten largest clones take around 5.4%. Material: peripheral blood. The receptor source for this set is a woman of 80 years or more with acute or convalescent COVID-19.

This chain uses TRBV5-4 with TRBJ2-2; tentatively, D is TRBD1 (5 bases). The V and J ends lost 4 bases and 1 base respectively, with 8 bases between them. Germline V gene data show CDR1 as SGHNT and CDR2 as YYREEE (reference sequence). The CDR3 sequence is 14 residues long. The CDR3 coding sequence is TGTGCCAGCAGCGCGGACATGAACACCGGGGAGCTGTTTTTT. Translating it yields CASSADMNTGELFF.

This clone has a single count. The V call is TRBV6-5, the J call TRBJ1-3, with a weak D call TRBD1 (5 bases). The germline V gene encodes CDR1 MNHEY and CDR2 SVGAGI. Trimming cost V 2 bases and J 0 bases, with 11 bases left between them. This CDR3 spans 16 amino acids. The CDR3 sequence is CASSYPGYDSGNTIYF. Written as DNA, the CDR3 is TGTGCCAGCAGTTACCCAGGGTATGACTCTGGAAACACCATATATTTT.

V and J are TRBV30 and TRBJ2-1; TRBD2 matches 7 bases. The CDR3 sequence is 16 residues long. V shed 2 bases and J 6 bases; nucleotides not matched to a gene: 13. From germline, CDR1 is GTSNPN and CDR2 SVGIG (reference sequence). In nucleotides, the CDR3 is TGTGCCTGGAGTTCGGGAGGAAGCCGGGGACTCAATGAGCAGTTCTTC. This gives the protein CAWSSGGSRGLNEQFF.